Below, one T cell receptor (beta chain) is given with its context. As yet, its antigen is unknown. Both 60 Vbeta primers and 13 Jbeta primers went into the PCR. Repertoires were generated with immunoSEQ multiplex PCR, while TCRdb's copy carries only in-frame clones and drops some. The sample consists of about 93,000 clones, less than 80% of them appearing once. This entry comes from a study of cytomegalovirus exposure and HLA in healthy donors. Overall study results and limits: A few V segments could not be told apart, such as TRBV6-2 and TRBV6-3, and were left out. There were several of the most significant clusters that appeared linked to common viral pathogens in a later analysis.

V dropped 4 bases and J dropped 7; count of bases not matched to a gene: 11. The germline V gene has CDR1 MGHRA and CDR2 YSYEKL. This CDR3 has 15 amino acids. V usage is TRBV4-1 and J usage is TRBJ1-1; 8 nucleotides agree with TRBD1. The TCR was taken from a boy aged 10-17 years in good health and CMV-seropositive. Sequences were obtained from PBMCs. Written as DNA, the CDR3 is TGCGCCAGCAGCCCCCTAACAGGGGGGATCGGTGAAGCTTTCTTT. Its translation: CASSPLTGGIGEAFF.